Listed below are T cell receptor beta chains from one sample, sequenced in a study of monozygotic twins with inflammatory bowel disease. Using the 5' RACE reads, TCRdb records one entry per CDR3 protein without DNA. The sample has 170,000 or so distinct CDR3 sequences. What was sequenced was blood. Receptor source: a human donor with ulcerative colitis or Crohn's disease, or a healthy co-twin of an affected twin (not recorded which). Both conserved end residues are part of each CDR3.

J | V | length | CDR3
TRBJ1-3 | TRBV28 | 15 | CASSLWADTGNTIYF
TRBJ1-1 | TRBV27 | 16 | CASSLRGRGPGTEAFF
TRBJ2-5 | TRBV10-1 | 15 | CASSERLAPQETQYF
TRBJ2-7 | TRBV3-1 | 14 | CASSRKREGHEQYF
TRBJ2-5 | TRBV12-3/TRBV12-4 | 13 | CASSFTGVETQYF
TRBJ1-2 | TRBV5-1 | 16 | CASSWVPGASNYGYTF
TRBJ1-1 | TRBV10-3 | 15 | CAISGGTNMNTEAFF
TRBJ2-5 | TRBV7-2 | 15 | CASSLWQGAGETQYF
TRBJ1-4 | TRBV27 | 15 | CASSLIGALNEKLFF
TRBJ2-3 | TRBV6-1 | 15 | CASSPAVDKTDTQYF
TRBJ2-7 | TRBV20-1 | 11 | CSADRAAEQYF
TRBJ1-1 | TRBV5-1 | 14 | CASSWGGPLTEAFF
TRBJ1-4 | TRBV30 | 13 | CAWSVTVNEKLFF
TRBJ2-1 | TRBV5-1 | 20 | CASSLLPLSGRARAENEQFF
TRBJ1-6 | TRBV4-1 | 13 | CASSQEQGSPLHF
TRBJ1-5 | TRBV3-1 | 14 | CASSQDDYNQPQHF
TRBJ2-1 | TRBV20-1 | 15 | CSARSRDSSYNEQFF
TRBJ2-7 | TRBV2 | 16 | CASSLDRGILSYEQYF
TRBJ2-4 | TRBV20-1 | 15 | CSARDGVLAKNIQYF
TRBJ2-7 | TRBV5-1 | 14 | CASSRTGTTYEQYF
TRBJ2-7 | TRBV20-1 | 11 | CSARDKGEQYF
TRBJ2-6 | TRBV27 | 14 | CASSPFSGANVLTF
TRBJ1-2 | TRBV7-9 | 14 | CASSFSSVIYGYTF
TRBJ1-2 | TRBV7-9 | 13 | CASRRDSTYGYTF
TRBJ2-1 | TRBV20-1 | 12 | CSATGDGNEQFF
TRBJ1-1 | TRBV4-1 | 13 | CASSQGGSPEAFF
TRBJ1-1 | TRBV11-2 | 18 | CASSLGTDQGRVRIEAFF
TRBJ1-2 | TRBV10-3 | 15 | CAITKSGEANYGYTF
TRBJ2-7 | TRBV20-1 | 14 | CSALKGQGMYEQYF
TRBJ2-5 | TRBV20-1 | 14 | CSAKPTSEWGTQYF
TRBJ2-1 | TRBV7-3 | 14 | CASSPLAGSNEQFF
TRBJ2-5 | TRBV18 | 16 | CASSATTSGSAETQYF
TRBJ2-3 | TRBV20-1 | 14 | CSARDSGGGDTQYF
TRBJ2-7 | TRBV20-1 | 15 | CSARVKGSPGGEQYF
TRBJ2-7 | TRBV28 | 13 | CASSLRSTYEQYF
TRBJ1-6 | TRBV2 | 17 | CASTRDGRMSYNSPLHF
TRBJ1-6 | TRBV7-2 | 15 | CASSSTGGINSPLHF
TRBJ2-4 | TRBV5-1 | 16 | CASSLGRTGAKNIQYF
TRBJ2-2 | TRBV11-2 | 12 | CASSLLTGELFF
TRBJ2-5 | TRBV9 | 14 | CASSVRGGLETQYF